A selection of T cell receptor beta chains follows, all from one sample in a study of cytomegalovirus exposure and HLA in healthy donors. Repertoires were generated with immunoSEQ multiplex PCR, while TCRdb's copy carries only in-frame clones and drops some. The top ten clones hold approximately 19% of a sample with tens of thousands of clones, 75% to 85% of them seen once. What was sequenced was PBMCs. The source is a man between 65 and 80 years old in good health and CMV-seropositive. CDR3s include the opening cysteine and the closing phenylalanine or tryptophan. The order of the fields is V gene, J gene, D gene, clone size, CDR3 protein, CDR3 DNA. A D gene is named only where the DNA matches it firmly. The size entry is marked missing in some rows and otherwise reads once, few, many or a size class.

v_gene: TRBV9; j_gene: TRBJ1-5; d_gene: .; abundance: .; CDR3aa: CASSVEQAGQPQHF; CDR3nt: TGTGCCAGCAGCGTAGAACAAGCAGGTCAGCCCCAGCATTTT
v_gene: TRBV28; j_gene: TRBJ2-5; d_gene: TRBD2; abundance: .; CDR3aa: CASNGAGDLGETQYF; CDR3nt: TGTGCCAGCAACGGAGCGGGAGACCTCGGGGAGACCCAGTACTTC
v_gene: TRBV7-3; j_gene: TRBJ2-5; d_gene: .; abundance: .; CDR3aa: CASIVSEQYF; CDR3nt: TGTGCCAGCATCGTAAGTGAGCAGTACTTC
v_gene: TRBV2; j_gene: TRBJ1-6; d_gene: TRBD1; abundance: .; CDR3aa: CASIGNRDRNSPLHF; CDR3nt: TGTGCCAGCATTGGTAACCGGGACAGAAATTCACCCCTCCACTTT
v_gene: TRBV18; j_gene: TRBJ2-7; d_gene: .; abundance: few; CDR3aa: CASSKNRDEQYF; CDR3nt: TGTGCCAGCTCAAAGAACAGGGACGAGCAGTACTTC
v_gene: TRBV10-2; j_gene: TRBJ1-1; d_gene: .; abundance: .; CDR3aa: CASSEDRRNTEAFF; CDR3nt: TGCGCCAGCAGTGAGGACAGACGGAACACTGAAGCTTTCTTT
v_gene: TRBV28; j_gene: TRBJ2-6; d_gene: TRBD1; abundance: once; CDR3aa: CASSRDRGISGANVLTF; CDR3nt: TGTGCCAGCAGTAGGGACAGGGGGATCTCTGGGGCCAACGTCCTGACTTTC
v_gene: TRBV6-5; j_gene: TRBJ2-3; d_gene: TRBD1; abundance: .; CDR3aa: CASSWGQGADTQYF; CDR3nt: TGTGCCAGCAGCTGGGGACAGGGGGCAGATACGCAGTATTTT
v_gene: TRBV7-9; j_gene: TRBJ2-2; d_gene: TRBD2; abundance: .; CDR3aa: CASSNGLADTGELFF; CDR3nt: TGTGCCAGCAGCAACGGACTAGCGGACACCGGGGAGCTGTTTTTT
v_gene: TRBV7-2; j_gene: TRBJ1-2; d_gene: TRBD1; abundance: .; CDR3aa: CASNLQGGNYGYTF; CDR3nt: TGTGCCAGCAACCTTCAGGGGGGTAACTATGGCTACACCTTC
v_gene: TRBV7-9; j_gene: TRBJ2-1; d_gene: .; abundance: .; CDR3aa: CASSFGRYNEQFF; CDR3nt: TGTGCCAGCAGCTTTGGGCGCTACAATGAGCAGTTCTTC
v_gene: TRBV7-8; j_gene: TRBJ2-7; d_gene: .; abundance: few; CDR3aa: CASSLVRAGLYEQYF; CDR3nt: TGTGCCAGCAGCTTAGTTAGGGCAGGACTATACGAGCAGTACTTC
v_gene: TRBV7-9; j_gene: TRBJ2-1; d_gene: .; abundance: .; CDR3aa: CASSSLAVTEQFF; CDR3nt: TGTGCCAGCAGCTCCTTGGCAGTTACCGAGCAGTTCTTC
v_gene: TRBV7-8; j_gene: TRBJ1-2; d_gene: .; abundance: .; CDR3aa: CASSLATGVNYGYTF; CDR3nt: TGTGCCAGCAGCTTAGCGACAGGCGTCAACTATGGCTACACCTTC
v_gene: TRBV14; j_gene: TRBJ2-2; d_gene: .; abundance: .; CDR3aa: CASSQVWSSLNTGELFF; CDR3nt: TGTGCCAGCAGCCAAGTGTGGAGCAGTCTGAACACCGGGGAGCTGTTTTTT
v_gene: TRBV10-1; j_gene: TRBJ1-3; d_gene: .; abundance: .; CDR3aa: CASPTRSSGNTIYF; CDR3nt: TGCGCCAGCCCCACTCGAAGCTCTGGAAACACCATATATTTT
v_gene: TRBV6-5; j_gene: TRBJ2-7; d_gene: TRBD1; abundance: .; CDR3aa: CASSPRGQGARQYF; CDR3nt: TGTGCCAGCAGCCCCCGGGGACAGGGGGCCAGGCAGTACTTC
v_gene: TRBV19; j_gene: TRBJ1-5; d_gene: .; abundance: .; CDR3aa: CASSKGVDFSNQPQHF; CDR3nt: TGTGCCAGTAGTAAAGGGGTCGACTTTAGCAATCAGCCCCAGCATTTT